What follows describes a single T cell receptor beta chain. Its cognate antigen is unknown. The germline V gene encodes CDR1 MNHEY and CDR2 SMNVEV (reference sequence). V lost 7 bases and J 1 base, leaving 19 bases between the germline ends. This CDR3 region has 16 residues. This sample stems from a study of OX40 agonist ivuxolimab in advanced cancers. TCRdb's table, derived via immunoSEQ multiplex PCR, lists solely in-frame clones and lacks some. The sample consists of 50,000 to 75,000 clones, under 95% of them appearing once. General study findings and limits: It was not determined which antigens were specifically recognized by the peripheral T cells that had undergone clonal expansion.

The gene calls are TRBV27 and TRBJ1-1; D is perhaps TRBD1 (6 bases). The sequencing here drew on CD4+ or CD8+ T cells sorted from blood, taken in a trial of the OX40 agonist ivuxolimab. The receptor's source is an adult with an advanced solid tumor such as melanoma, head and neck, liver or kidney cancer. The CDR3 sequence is CASTAMTGRGNTEAFF. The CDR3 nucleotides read TGTGCCAGCACTGCAATGACAGGTCGGGGGAACACTGAAGCTTTCTTT.